This T cell receptor (beta chain) is drawn from a study of sequential checkpoint blockade in melanoma. Across the whole study: Both treatment sequences were followed by maintenance nivolumab.

Treatment specified: randomized to nivolumab then ipilimumab (arm A) or the reverse (arm B). Patients had received no earlier DNA-damaging chemotherapy. PBMC sorting kept live CD3+CD8+ cells without CD19 or CD56. V dropped 3 bases and J dropped 7 bases, with 15 bases sitting between them. The CDR3 totals 15 residues. The V gene's germline CDR1 is MDHEN and CDR2 SYDVKM. This clone was picked up a small number of times. Method: immunoSEQ multiplex PCR; TCRdb's copy keeps in-frame clones and lacks some. The sample holds approximately 12,000 clones; roughly 65% are singletons and the top ten take about 20%.

The specimen was CD8+ T cells sorted from blood (inferred from file names), collected from a patient given nivolumab and ipilimumab in sequence. This TCR came from a human donor with melanoma. This chain connects TRBV28 to TRBJ1-4; possible D gene TRBD1, 6 bases. The CDR3 is CASSFRLTGIEKLFF. As DNA, the CDR3 is TGTGCCAGCAGTTTCCGACTCACAGGGATTGAAAAACTGTTTTTT.